This TCR beta chain was recovered during a study of tissue T cells after allogeneic stem cell transplantation. The CDR3 sequence is 17 residues long. The ends lost 0 bases at V and 8 bases at J; junction bases unmatched: 10. CDR1 SGHDT and CDR2 YYEEEE come from the germline V gene. Clones were sequenced by immunoSEQ multiplex PCR, and TCRdb holds only the in-frame ones, with some missing. The repertoire holds about 43,000 clones, with roughly 90% as singletons. The chain links TRBV5-6 to TRBJ2-1; 11 positions match TRBD2. This clonotype was sampled from a woman between 35 and 70 years old who later had graft-versus-host disease after an allogeneic stem cell transplant. The specimen was blood, collected before transplantation. The CDR3 sequence is CASSLGASGRSTYEQFF. CDR3 in DNA: TGTGCCAGCAGCTTGGGGGCTAGCGGGAGGAGTACGTATGAGCAGTTCTTC.